These 30 T cell receptor beta chains came from one sample sequenced in a study of blood T cell repertoires in COVID-19. Assay: immunoSEQ multiplex PCR; the TCRdb copy retains only in-frame clones and omits some. The table shows about 440,000 clones, with around nine tenths occurring only once. The sequenced sample consisted of peripheral blood. Receptors originate from a woman under 40 with acute or convalescent COVID-19.

This chain uses TRBV2 with TRBJ2-3, with D possibly being TRBD2 (6 bases). The CDR3 runs 15 residues. Germline CDR1 is SNHLY and CDR2 is FYNNEI. V lost 3 bases to trimming and J lost 3 bases, with 13 bases between them. CDR3 DNA sequence: TGTGCCAGCAGTGACGGGGGTGTAGGGACAGATACGCAGTATTTT. As protein: CASSDGGVGTDTQYF.

The V gene is TRBV20-1, the J gene TRBJ2-5, with TRBD2 identical over 11 bases. The CDR3 loop spans 15 amino acids. Germline loops: CDR1 DFQATT, CDR2 SNEGSKA (reference sequence). V lost 3 bases to trimming and J lost 2 bases; unmatched junction nucleotides: 5. CDR3 loop: CSASRLAGGQETQYF. The DNA for the CDR3 is TGCAGTGCTAGTCGTTTAGCGGGGGGGCAAGAGACCCAGTACTTC.

The chain has TRBV6-2 or TRBV6-3 and TRBJ1-2; perhaps TRBD1 as D (6 bases). CDR1 MNHEY and CDR2 SVGEGT come from the germline V gene. This CDR3 region has 15 residues. The V end was cut by 2 bases, the J end by 7 bases, with 17 bases between. The CDR3 DNA is TGTGCCAGCAGTTACAACAGGGACGGCTCTACTGGCTACACCTTC. As protein: CASSYNRDGSTGYTF.

V gene TRBV10-3 combines with J gene TRBJ2-3, with 11 nucleotides matching TRBD2. The CDR3 has 15 residues. The V segment lost 8 bases and the J segment 0 bases; nucleotides outside the gene matches: 4. Per germline, CDR1 ENHRY and CDR2 SYGVKD. CDR3 residues: CAIRRLAGSTDTQYF. CDR3 DNA sequence: TGTGCCATCCGACGACTAGCGGGGAGCACAGATACGCAGTATTTT.

The CDR3 region is CASSLLAVGGTDTQYF. The CDR3 coding sequence is TGTGCCAGTAGTTTACTAGCGGTTGGTGGCACAGATACGCAGTATTTT. The rearrangement joins TRBV19 to TRBJ2-3; TRBD2 agrees at 8 bases. Per germline, CDR1 LNHDA and CDR2 SQIVND (reference sequence). The CDR3 loop spans 16 amino acids. Trimming took 5 bases from V and 1 from J; bases not matched to a gene: 8.

This chain links TRBV24-1 with TRBJ2-2; 8 nucleotides agree with TRBD2. CDR1 is KGHDR and CDR2 is SFDVKD in the germline V gene. There are 14 residues in the CDR3. Trimming removed 6 bases from V and 1 base from J; junction bases left unmatched: 0. CDR3 sequence reads: CATSLAGNTGELFF. The CDR3 nucleotides are TGTGCCACCAGTCTAGCGGGGAACACCGGGGAGCTGTTTTTT.

V is TRBV25-1 and J is TRBJ1-2; 9 bases fit TRBD1. In germline, CDR1 is MGHDK, CDR2 SYGVNS. J gave up 9 bases and V 2 bases, and 10 bases lay outside the gene matches. This CDR3 contains 15 residues. DNA for the CDR3: TGTGCCAGCAGTGAAACTTTCGGGACAGGGTATCGCTACACCTTC. Protein sequence: CASSETFGTGYRYTF.

V gene TRBV29-1 combines with J gene TRBJ1-1; 7 nucleotides agree with TRBD1. CDR1 is SQVTM and CDR2 is ANQGSEA in the germline V gene. The CDR3 has 12 residues. Germline trimming cut 7 bases from V and 6 bases from J; bases unmatched to any gene: 8. The CDR3 loop reads CSATTGVAEAFF. The CDR3 DNA follows: TGCAGCGCGACTACAGGGGTTGCTGAAGCTTTCTTT. Using reference TRBV29-1 and TRBJ1-1 for the parts outside the CDR3, the full variable domain is SAVISQKPSRDICQRGTSLTIQCQVDSQVTMMFWYRQQPGQSLTLIATANQGSEATYESGFVIDKFPISRPNLTFSTLTVSNMSPEDSSIYLCSATTGVAEAFFGQGTRLTVV.

V is TRBV5-1 and J is TRBJ1-1, with no clear D. This CDR3 has 16 residues. Germline loops: CDR1 SGHRS, CDR2 YFSETQ. V was pared by 0 bases and J by 0 bases, with 12 bases between. In nucleotides, the CDR3 is TGCGCCAGCAGCTTGGACGGCAGGCTAATGAACACTGAAGCTTTCTTT. It yields the protein CASSLDGRLMNTEAFF.

This chain joins TRBV13 and TRBJ2-2; D call uncertain. Trimming took 5 bases from V and 4 from J, leaving 8 bases between them. The CDR3 spans 13 residues. Germline V lookup: CDR1 PRHDT, CDR2 FYEKMQ (reference sequence). The DNA for the CDR3 is TGTGCCAGCAGCCAGGCAGGCACCGGGGAGCTGTTTTTT. Translation gives CASSQAGTGELFF.

The genes are TRBV15 and TRBJ2-5, with D perhaps TRBD2 (6 bases). The CDR3 is 12 residues long. Looked up from germline, CDR1 is LNHNV and CDR2 is YYDKDF (reference sequence). The V and J ends lost 8 bases and 4 bases respectively, with 11 bases between them. CDR3 nucleotides: TGTGCCACCGCCGGGACTTCAGAGACCCAGTACTTC. Its protein product is CATAGTSETQYF.

The CDR3 here is CSANYNEQFF. The CDR3 DNA sequence: TGCAGTGCCAATTACAATGAGCAGTTCTTC. The rearrangement uses TRBV20-1 and TRBJ2-1; D unresolved. There are 10 residues in the CDR3. V was pared by 6 bases and J by 4 bases, with 4 bases between. Germline assignment: CDR1 DFQATT and CDR2 SNEGSKA (reference sequence).

In this sample, this clone turned up once. This chain joins TRBV28 and TRBJ1-4; D ambiguous. Germline V CDR1 and CDR2: MDHEN, SYDVKM. This CDR3 contains 14 residues. V lost 1 base to trimming and J lost 2 bases, with 5 bases between them. The CDR3 sequence: CASSLFGTNEKLFF. As DNA, the CDR3 is TGTGCCAGCAGTTTATTCGGTACTAATGAAAAACTGTTTTTT.

This clone was observed a few times. This chain joins TRBV18 and TRBJ1-1; D is uncertain. This CDR3 spans 13 amino acids. In germline, CDR1 is KGHSH, CDR2 LQKENI. V was trimmed by 1 base and J by 5 bases, leaving 8 bases between them. In DNA, the CDR3 is TGTGCCAGCTCACCACTTGCGGAGACTGAAGCTTTCTTT. It is translated as CASSPLAETEAFF.

CDR3 bases: TGTGCCAGCAGCTTGTCGGGGGGCGATGGCAATCAGCCCCAGCATTTT. This gives the protein CASSLSGGDGNQPQHF. The chain couples TRBV7-9 to TRBJ1-5; possible D gene TRBD1, 6 bases. Trimming shortened V by 3 bases and J by 2 bases, and 14 bases separated the two germline ends. This CDR3 region has 16 residues. The germline V gene has CDR1 SEHNR and CDR2 FQNEAQ (reference sequence).

The rearrangement uses TRBV2 and TRBJ2-1, with 7 bases aligning to TRBD2. This CDR3 has 15 amino acids. The germline V gene has CDR1 SNHLY and CDR2 FYNNEI. Losses at the gene ends were 11 bases for V and 2 bases for J; bases not matched to a gene: 12. CDR3 loop: CAAEAREGTYNEQFF. The CDR3 nucleotides are TGTGCCGCCGAGGCTAGGGAGGGGACCTACAATGAGCAGTTCTTC.

The chain combines TRBV5-1 with TRBJ2-3; 9 bases agree with TRBD1. This CDR3 region has 16 residues. The V gene's germline CDR1 is SGHRS and CDR2 YFSETQ. Unmatched junction bases numbered 6, after V lost 0 bases and J lost 4 bases. CDR3 nucleotides: TGCGCCAGCAGCTTGGGACCGGGACAGGGCGCAGATACGCAGTATTTT. Protein product: CASSLGPGQGADTQYF. Using reference TRBV5-1 and TRBJ2-3 for the parts outside the CDR3, the full variable domain is KAGVTQTPRYLIKTRGQQVTLSCSPISGHRSVSWYQQTPGQGLQFLFEYFSETQRNKGNFPGRFSGRQFSNSRSEMNVSTLELGDSALYLCASSLGPGQGADTQYFGPGTRLTVL.

The sample holds one count of this clone. The chain combines TRBV6-5 with TRBJ2-7; the match to TRBD1 covers 7 bases. The germline V gene has CDR1 MNHEY and CDR2 SVGAGI. V shed 4 bases, J shed 3 bases, and the junction held 6 bases outside the gene matches. The CDR3 consists of 14 residues. CDR3 in amino acids: CASSSPGQRYEQYF. Here the CDR3 DNA reads TGTGCCAGCAGTTCGCCGGGACAGCGCTACGAGCAGTACTTC.

The chain couples TRBV6-1 to TRBJ1-5; a possible D gene is TRBD1 (5 bases). CDR3 size: 18 residues. The germline V gene encodes CDR1 MNHNS and CDR2 SASEGT. Between the trimmed V and J ends, which lost 3 bases and 2 bases, there was a span of 20 bases. The CDR3 is CASSDRSWGGNGNQPQHF. Here the CDR3 DNA reads TGTGCCAGCAGTGACCGCTCTTGGGGGGGAAACGGCAATCAGCCCCAGCATTTT.

The chain carries TRBV9 and TRBJ1-5, with D unresolved. The CDR3 covers 15 residues. The germline V and J ends were trimmed by 0 bases and 6 bases, with 13 bases remaining between them. The germline V gene has CDR1 SGDLS and CDR2 YYNGEE. CDR3 sequence (DNA): TGTGCCAGCAGCGTAGGGCCTGAGCGGGGTCAGCCCCAGCATTTT. It translates to CASSVGPERGQPQHF.

The chain combines TRBV19 with TRBJ1-5, with TRBD1 identical over 7 bases. Unmatched junction bases numbered 11, after V lost 3 bases and J lost 0 bases. The CDR3 has 18 amino acids. Germline CDR1 LNHDA, CDR2 SQIVND (reference sequence). DNA of the CDR3: TGTGCCAGTAGTATTGCCTCTCTAAGACAGGGTAGCAATCAGCCCCAGCATTTT. Translating it yields CASSIASLRQGSNQPQHF.

The chain joins TRBV28 to TRBJ2-7; TRBD1 aligns across 8 bases. The CDR3 runs to 14 residues. V was pared by 5 bases and J by 6 bases, with 9 bases of the junction left unmatched. CDR1 and CDR2 from the germline V gene are MDHEN and SYDVKM. In DNA form, the CDR3 reads TGTGCCAGCAGTCCGGGACAGGTAGTACGCGAGCAGTACTTC. Translating gives CASSPGQVVREQYF.

The chain links TRBV19 to TRBJ2-3, with a possible D match to TRBD1 (5 bases). The CDR3 is 14 amino acids. Trimming cost V 5 bases and J 6 bases, with 15 bases left between them. From germline, CDR1 is LNHDA and CDR2 SQIVND (reference sequence). CDR3 in amino acids: CASSVQTAGDTQYF. CDR3 DNA sequence: TGTGCCAGTAGTGTTCAGACAGCCGGGGATACGCAGTATTTT.

J is TRBJ2-1 and V is TRBV4-1, with TRBD2 matching 8 bases. CDR1 and CDR2 (germline): MGHRA, YSYEKL. The length of the CDR3 is 17 residues. Trimming took 4 bases from V and 4 from J; bases not matched to a gene: 12. CDR3 bases: TGCGCCAGCAGCCCCTTTAAGGGACTAGGGGTATACAATGAGCAGTTCTTC. It yields the protein CASSPFKGLGVYNEQFF.

The chain uses TRBV12-5 and TRBJ2-5; D may be TRBD1 (5 bases). In germline, CDR1 is LGHNT, CDR2 FRNRAP. The length of the CDR3 is 14 residues. Trimming took 1 base from V and 4 from J, leaving 10 bases between them. Here the CDR3 reads CASGLGGLIETQYF. The DNA of the CDR3 is TGTGCTAGTGGTTTGGGGGGCCTAATAGAGACCCAGTACTTC.

V usage is TRBV7-9 and J usage is TRBJ2-7; possible D gene TRBD2, 5 bases. This CDR3 contains 15 residues. Germline V gene lookup returns CDR1 SEHNR and CDR2 FQNEAQ (reference sequence). Trimming shortened V by 0 bases and J by 4 bases, and 13 bases separated the two germline ends. In DNA form, the CDR3 reads TGTGCCAGCAGCTTAGCAAATAGGACTGCATACGAGCAGTACTTC. The encoded protein is CASSLANRTAYEQYF.

The chain links TRBV18 to TRBJ2-5, with a possible D match to TRBD2 (6 bases). The CDR3 contains 16 residues. The V end lost 3 bases, the J end lost 4 bases, and 18 bases lay between the germline ends. Germline loops: CDR1 KGHSH, CDR2 LQKENI. CDR3 nucleotides: TGTGCCAGCTCACCTTCAACGACTAGGGGTGGAGAGACCCAGTACTTC. Translated: CASSPSTTRGGETQYF.

This chain links TRBV9 with TRBJ1-2, with D maybe TRBD1 (5 bases). Between the trimmed V and J ends, which lost 0 bases and 0 bases, there was a span of 24 bases. The V gene's germline CDR1 is SGDLS and CDR2 YYNGEE. The CDR3 runs to 20 residues. CDR3 in DNA: TGTGCCAGCAGCGTAGGGGGGGGTGCCGCCGTCAAACCGACTAACTATGGCTACACCTTC. Its translation: CASSVGGGAAVKPTNYGYTF.

J is TRBJ2-7 and V is TRBV4-1, with D possibly matching TRBD2 (6 bases). The CDR3 covers 14 residues. Germline V gene lookup returns CDR1 MGHRA and CDR2 YSYEKL. Trimming took 3 bases from V and 1 from J, leaving 10 bases between them. CDR3 region: CASSQGAGSYEQYF. The CDR3 DNA reads TGCGCCAGCAGCCAGGGCGCGGGGTCCTACGAGCAGTACTTC.

This chain connects TRBV7-9 to TRBJ1-1; no definite D call. This CDR3 is 14 amino acids long. Trimming took off 2 bases at V and 1 base at J, with 8 bases between the two ends. From germline, CDR1 is SEHNR and CDR2 FQNEAQ (reference sequence). The CDR3 sequence: CASSLTRANTEAFF. CDR3 nucleotide sequence: TGTGCCAGCAGCTTAACGAGGGCGAACACTGAAGCTTTCTTT.